This T cell receptor beta chain came from a study of CD8+CD57+ T cells in acquired aplastic anemia. Profiling of TCR beta VDJ combinations and CDR3 sequences used genomic DNA as template. A single record per CDR3 protein comes from TCRdb applying MiXCR to the reads. The repertoire includes fewer than 85,000 distinct CDR3 sequences, under 80% of them detected once, and approximately 81% sits in the top ten. Patients chosen for sequencing had CD8+CD57+ cells that had expanded, as shown by flow cytometry. Deletions cut 4 bases from V and 0 bases from J, with 13 bases between. Looked up from germline, CDR1 is MNHEY and CDR2 is SVGEGT. The CDR3 runs to 16 residues.

This TCR was recovered from a human donor with aplastic anemia. The chain carries TRBV6-2 or TRBV6-3 and TRBJ2-1; D possibly corresponds to TRBD2 (6 bases). Material for sequencing was sorted CD4+, CD8+, or CD8+CD57+ T cells (not recorded which) from PBMCs. The CDR3 DNA reads TGTGCCAGCAGTTCATCTCGGGGGAGCTCCTACAATGAGCAGTTCTTC. Protein: CASSSSRGSSYNEQFF.